The next 30 T cell receptor beta chains were all read from a single sample in a study of blood T cell repertoires in COVID-19. TCRdb keeps only in-frame clones here, not all; method: immunoSEQ multiplex PCR. The sample lists 350,000 to 550,000 clones, 80% to 90% occurring once. Sequenced sample: PBMCs or T cells enriched from blood (not recorded which). The receptors come from a man aged 25 to 40 who had recovered from COVID-19.

This chain's CDR3 is CASSPPQGGGNTIYF. The CDR3 bases are TGTGCCAGCAGCCCCCCCCAGGGGGGAGGAAACACCATATATTTT. The rearrangement uses TRBV9 and TRBJ1-3; TRBD1 agrees at 7 bases. The V gene end was trimmed by 4 bases and the J gene end by 4 bases; junction bases not matched to a gene: 8. The CDR3 contains 15 residues. The germline gives CDR1 SGDLS, CDR2 YYNGEE.

The chain recombines TRBV7-3 with TRBJ1-5, with a tentative D call TRBD1 (6 bases). This CDR3 contains 17 residues. Germline CDR1 reads SGHTA; CDR2 reads FQGTGA. Trimming removed 3 bases from V and 5 bases from J, with 20 bases in between. The CDR3 region has the DNA TGTGCCAGCAGCTTGGACAGCTCTGGAAGAAAGGATCAGCCCCAGCATTTT. This codes for CASSLDSSGRKDQPQHF.

V is TRBV13 and J is TRBJ2-3; D unresolved. CDR1 is PRHDT and CDR2 is FYEKMQ in the germline V gene (reference sequence). V was shortened by 3 bases and J by 5 bases, with 9 bases between the two germline ends. The CDR3 has 13 residues. CDR3 sequence: CASSLMAGDTQYF. The CDR3 bases are TGTGCCAGCAGCTTGATGGCAGGAGATACGCAGTATTTT.

The V call is TRBV3-1 (or the pseudogene TRBV3-2), the J call TRBJ1-1; no clear D. Trimming took off 1 base at V and 1 base at J, with 7 bases between the two ends. The CDR3 runs 14 residues. The germline gives CDR1 LGHDT, CDR2 YNNKEL (reference sequence). The CDR3 loop reads CASSQGGKNTEAFF. DNA for the CDR3: TGTGCCAGCAGCCAAGGAGGGAAGAACACTGAAGCTTTCTTT.

Remarks on this clone: At one of its ends the junction is not consistent with the germline gene, which may arise from a read error. The gene calls are TRBV28 and TRBJ1-1; D perhaps matches TRBD1 (6 bases). CDR1 and CDR2 from the germline V gene are MDHEN and SYDVKM. This CDR3 spans 17 amino acids. CDR3 protein: CASSLLARGGVGTEAFF. For the CDR3, the DNA is TGTGCCAGCAGCTTATTGGCCCGAGGGGGAGTTGGCACTGAAGCTTTCTTT. The whole variable domain, remainder taken from reference TRBV28 and TRBJ1-1, is DVKVTQSSRYLVKRTGEKVFLECVQDMDHENMFWYRQDPGLGLRLIYFSYDVKMKEKGDIPEGYSVSREKKERFSLILESASTNQTSMYLCASSLLARGGVGTEAFFGQGTRLTVV.

This sequence joins TRBV3-1 (or the pseudogene TRBV3-2) and TRBJ2-2; tentatively, D is TRBD2 (5 bases). The CDR3 covers 17 residues. Trimming took off 6 bases at V and 6 bases at J, with 23 bases between the two ends. Germline-derived CDR1 and CDR2 are LGHDT and YNNKEL (reference sequence). CDR3 protein: CASSPSTLAGGPGELFF. The CDR3 nucleotides are TGTGCCAGCAGTCCTTCAACGCTAGCCGGCGGGCCCGGGGAGCTGTTTTTT.

This rearrangement joins TRBV5-6 to TRBJ1-2; D gene unclear. CDR3 length: 12 amino acids. Germline V gene data show CDR1 as SGHDT and CDR2 as YYEEEE. Trimming removed 4 bases at V and 4 bases at J, with 8 bases between. This CDR3 reads CASSPGTYGYTF. CDR3 coding DNA: TGTGCCAGCAGCCCGGGTACCTATGGCTACACCTTC.

The chain joins TRBV10-1 to TRBJ2-1; D may be TRBD2 (6 bases). The V gene lost 5 bases and the J gene lost 8 bases, with 19 bases spanning the gap. Germline values: CDR1 WNHNN, CDR2 SYGVQD (reference sequence). The CDR3 extends over 15 amino acids. CDR3 coding DNA: TGCGCCAGCAGTTATAGCGGACCCCCGGGGGATGAGCAGTTCTTC. This encodes CASSYSGPPGDEQFF.

The chain recombines TRBV4-2 with TRBJ1-1; 8 bases map to TRBD1. The germline V gene has CDR1 LGHNA and CDR2 YNFKEQ. Trimming took 0 bases from V and 3 from J; bases not matched to a gene: 6. The CDR3 is made up of 16 amino acids. Here the CDR3 reads CASSQDLTGVYTEAFF. DNA for the CDR3: TGTGCCAGCAGCCAAGATCTGACAGGGGTATACACTGAAGCTTTCTTT.

This clone has just one count. The V gene is TRBV7-9, the J gene TRBJ2-2, with no clear D. This CDR3 region has 13 residues. The ends were cut back, 2 bases at V and 6 bases at J, with 7 bases in the middle. Germline V gene lookup returns CDR1 SEHNR and CDR2 FQNEAQ (reference sequence). Here the CDR3 DNA reads TGTGCCAGCAGCTTAAGCGAGGCCGGGGAGCTGTTTTTT. This sequence encodes CASSLSEAGELFF. The complete variable domain, with remaining parts taken from reference TRBV7-9 and TRBJ2-2, reads DTGVSQNPRHKITKRGQNVTFRCDPISEHNRLYWYRQTLGQGPEFLTYFQNEAQLEKSRLLSDRFSAERPKGSFSTLEIQRTEQGDSAMYLCASSLSEAGELFFGEGSRLTVL.

This clone has only one observation. The J gene is TRBJ1-4, the V gene TRBV7-2; no definite D call. The CDR3 runs 15 residues. V lost 5 bases to trimming and J lost 10 bases, with 20 bases between them. CDR1 and CDR2 from the germline V gene are SGHTA and FQGNSA. CDR3 region: CASSTQTGFSGKLFF. The CDR3 nucleotides read TGTGCCAGCAGCACTCAAACGGGTTTTTCGGGAAAACTGTTTTTT.

Here the CDR3 reads CASSPTGQGPGPQHF. DNA of the CDR3: TGTGCCAGCTCACCAACTGGGCAGGGCCCAGGGCCCCAGCATTTT. The chain has TRBV18 and TRBJ1-5, with TRBD1 as a possible D gene (5 bases). This CDR3 has 15 amino acids. The V end was cut by 2 bases, the J end by 9 bases, with 17 bases between. The V gene's germline CDR1 is KGHSH and CDR2 LQKENI.

The chain carries TRBV10-3 and TRBJ2-3; 8 bases are a match to TRBD1. J gave up 2 bases and V 7 bases, and 8 bases lay outside the gene matches. The CDR3 totals 15 residues. Per germline, CDR1 ENHRY and CDR2 SYGVKD. This CDR3 is CAINPGQGDTDTQYF. The DNA for the CDR3 is TGTGCCATCAATCCCGGACAGGGAGACACAGATACGCAGTATTTT.

The V call is TRBV30, the J call TRBJ2-1, with TRBD1 identical over 12 bases. The CDR3 covers 13 residues. Germline-derived CDR1 and CDR2 are GTSNPN and SVGIG (reference sequence). V was pared by 6 bases and J by 7 bases, with 4 bases of the junction left unmatched. DNA for the CDR3: TGTGCCTGCCGGGACAGGGGGCAGAATGAGCAGTTCTTC. Protein sequence: CACRDRGQNEQFF.

The rearrangement uses TRBV3-1 (or the pseudogene TRBV3-2) and TRBJ2-1; D gene uncertain. The V end lost 1 base, the J end lost 3 bases, and 7 bases lay between the germline ends. Germline CDR1 reads LGHDT; CDR2 reads YNNKEL (reference sequence). This CDR3 is built from 14 residues. CDR3 DNA sequence: TGTGCCAGCAGCCAAGCACTGAACTACAATGAGCAGTTCTTC. Translating it yields CASSQALNYNEQFF.

The rearrangement joins TRBV28 to TRBJ1-2; D is perhaps TRBD1 (5 bases). This CDR3 is built from 15 residues. The germline gives CDR1 MDHEN, CDR2 SYDVKM. V shed 6 bases and J shed 3 bases, with 17 bases lying between them. The CDR3 is CASSRGRDSDYGYTF. CDR3 in DNA: TGTGCCAGCAGCCGAGGCAGGGACTCCGACTATGGCTACACCTTC.

This chain links TRBV11-2 with TRBJ2-3, with TRBD2 matching 10 bases. In germline, CDR1 is SGHAT, CDR2 FQNNGV. CDR3 length: 18 residues. V shed 5 bases, J shed 4 bases, and the junction held 15 bases outside the gene matches. The CDR3 is CASSQSALAGVSADTQYF. The CDR3 bases are TGTGCCAGCAGCCAATCGGCTCTAGCGGGAGTGAGCGCAGATACGCAGTATTTT.

The chain joins TRBV10-3 to TRBJ1-4; possible D gene TRBD1, 6 bases. Trimming pared 3 bases from V and 8 bases from J, leaving 13 bases between. Germline V lookup: CDR1 ENHRY, CDR2 SYGVKD. The CDR3 is made up of 14 amino acids. DNA of the CDR3: TGTGCCATCAGTGAACAGGGTTTAGGGGAAAAACTGTTTTTT. The encoded protein is CAISEQGLGEKLFF.

The V and J genes are TRBV27 and TRBJ2-2, with no clear D. Germline values: CDR1 MNHEY, CDR2 SMNVEV (reference sequence). V was trimmed by 1 base and J by 4 bases, leaving 4 bases between them. CDR3 length equals 13 residues. CDR3 in DNA: TGTGCCAGCAGTTTATTAGTCACCGGGGAGCTGTTTTTT. It specifies CASSLLVTGELFF.

The chain links TRBV19 to TRBJ1-1; maybe TRBD1 (5 bases). V lost 3 bases to trimming and J lost 3 bases, with 8 bases between them. CDR3 length equals 13 residues. Per the germline V gene, CDR1 is LNHDA and CDR2 is SQIVND (reference sequence). The CDR3 spells CASSIGGDTEAFF. In nucleotides, the CDR3 is TGTGCCAGTAGTATCGGGGGAGACACTGAAGCTTTCTTT.

The CDR3 sequence: CASSLPTGKIDIYF. In DNA, the CDR3 is TGTGCCAGCAGCCTCCCGACAGGGAAGATTGACATATATTTT. This chain uses TRBV7-9 with TRBJ1-3; 7 nucleotides match TRBD1. The CDR3 loop spans 14 amino acids. CDR1 is SEHNR and CDR2 is FQNEAQ in the germline V gene (reference sequence). Germline trimming cut 5 bases from V and 12 bases from J; bases unmatched to any gene: 13. Drawing the rest from reference TRBV7-9 and TRBJ1-3, the complete variable domain is DTGVSQNPRHKITKRGQNVTFRCDPISEHNRLYWYRQTLGQGPEFLTYFQNEAQLEKSRLLSDRFSAERPKGSFSTLEIQRTEQGDSAMYLCASSLPTGKIDIYFGEGSWLTVV.

The V gene is TRBV19, the J gene TRBJ1-5; TRBD1 matches at 10 bases. This CDR3 spans 15 amino acids. The trim removed 5 bases at V and 9 bases at J, leaving 10 bases unmatched. CDR1 and CDR2 from the germline V gene are LNHDA and SQIVND (reference sequence). The CDR3 coding sequence is TGTGCCAGTAGTCCCTCGGACAGGGGGGTTCCGCCCCAGCATTTT. Translated: CASSPSDRGVPPQHF. Full variable domain (remainder filled in from reference TRBV19 and TRBJ1-5): DGGITQSPKYLFRKEGQNVTLSCEQNLNHDAMYWYRQDPGQGLRLIYYSQIVNDFQKGDIAEGYSVSREKKESFPLTVTSAQKNPTAFYLCASSPSDRGVPPQHFGDGTRLSIL.

The chain carries TRBV28 and TRBJ2-7; 8 bases match TRBD1. The germline gives CDR1 MDHEN, CDR2 SYDVKM. Trimming took 7 bases from V and 3 from J; bases not matched to a gene: 5. There are 13 residues in the CDR3. CDR3: CASKTGGFYEQYF. Here the CDR3 DNA reads TGTGCCAGCAAAACAGGGGGTTTCTACGAGCAGTACTTC.

The chain combines TRBV4-1 with TRBJ1-5, with TRBD1 matching 10 bases. Germline assignment: CDR1 MGHRA and CDR2 YSYEKL. This CDR3 is built from 14 residues. V gave up 3 bases and J gave up 5 bases; unmatched junction bases: 1. As DNA, the CDR3 is TGCGCCAGCAGCCAGGGGACAGGGGATCAGCCCCAGCATTTT. Its translation is CASSQGTGDQPQHF.

The rearrangement uses TRBV3-1 (or the pseudogene TRBV3-2) and TRBJ2-5; D call uncertain. Germline V gene lookup returns CDR1 LGHDT and CDR2 YNNKEL (reference sequence). The CDR3 covers 12 residues. V was shortened by 3 bases and J by 5 bases, with 7 bases between the two germline ends. The CDR3 region has the DNA TGTGCCAGCAGCCACTATTACGAGACCCAGTACTTC. Amino acid sequence: CASSHYYETQYF.

The V and J genes are TRBV7-9 and TRBJ2-1; D possibly corresponds to TRBD1 (6 bases). The CDR3 sequence is 14 residues long. From germline, CDR1 is SEHNR and CDR2 FQNEAQ (reference sequence). V dropped 5 bases and J dropped 4 bases, with 12 bases sitting between them. The DNA of the CDR3 is TGTGCCAGCAGCCCCGACAGGAGTTACAATGAGCAGTTCTTC. This sequence encodes CASSPDRSYNEQFF.

The chain joins TRBV28 to TRBJ2-7; tentative D call: TRBD1 (9 bases). The germline V gene has CDR1 MDHEN and CDR2 SYDVKM. This CDR3 is built from 16 residues. Trimming removed 7 bases at V and 0 bases at J, with 19 bases between. In nucleotides, the CDR3 is TGTGCCAGCACCGGGGGGGGACAGGGCTACTCCTACGAGCAGTACTTC. As protein: CASTGGGQGYSYEQYF.

This clone has just one count. This chain connects TRBV20-1 to TRBJ1-1; D gene uncertain. This CDR3 spans 11 amino acids. Trimming removed 3 bases at V and 4 bases at J, with 6 bases between. Germline CDR1 is DFQATT and CDR2 is SNEGSKA (reference sequence). The CDR3 loop is CSASSGTEAFF. CDR3 DNA: TGCAGTGCTAGCTCGGGCACTGAAGCTTTCTTT.

As DNA, the CDR3 is TGTGCCAGCAGTTTATCAGCCGGCGGGACTCCAAGTACCTACAATCAGCCCCAGCATTTT. Translation: CASSLSAGGTPSTYNQPQHF. The V and J genes are TRBV27 and TRBJ1-5, with D maybe TRBD1 (5 bases). The V gene lost 0 bases and the J gene lost 3 bases, with 24 bases spanning the gap. The CDR3 length is 20 residues. CDR1 is MNHEY, CDR2 SMNVEV, per germline (reference sequence).

The rearrangement joins TRBV14 to TRBJ2-1; 10 bases agree with TRBD2. The CDR3 has 16 residues. The V segment lost 5 bases and the J segment 9 bases; nucleotides outside the gene matches: 13. Germline V gene sequence: CDR1 SGHDN, CDR2 FVKESK. CDR3 loop: CASSKIAGGGRSEQFF. CDR3 in DNA: TGTGCCAGCAGCAAAATAGCGGGAGGAGGTCGATCTGAGCAGTTCTTC.